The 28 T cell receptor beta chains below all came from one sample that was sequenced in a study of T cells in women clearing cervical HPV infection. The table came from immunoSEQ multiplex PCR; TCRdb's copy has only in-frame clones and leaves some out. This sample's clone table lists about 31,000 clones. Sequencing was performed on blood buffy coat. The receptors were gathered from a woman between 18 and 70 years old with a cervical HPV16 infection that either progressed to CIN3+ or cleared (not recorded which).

The chain's CDR3 is CASSTDFRRDTQYF. The CDR3 DNA, read in part, is TGTGCCAGCAGTACGGACTTTCGGAGAGATACG. V gene TRBV6-4 combines with J gene TRBJ2-3; D perhaps matches TRBD2 (5 bases). Sequencing ends 3 residues short of the CDR3 end; the germline J gene provides the rest. The CDR3 totals 14 residues. Between the trimmed V and J ends, which lost 5 bases and 5 bases, there was a span of 14 bases. Germline V gene lookup returns CDR1 MRHNA and CDR2 SNTAGT.

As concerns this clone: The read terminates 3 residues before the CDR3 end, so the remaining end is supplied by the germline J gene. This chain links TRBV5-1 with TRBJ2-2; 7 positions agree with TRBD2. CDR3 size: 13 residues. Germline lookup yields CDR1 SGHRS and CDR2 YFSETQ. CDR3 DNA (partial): TGCGCCAGCAGCCCCGGCGGGCGGGAGACG. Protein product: CASSPGGRET. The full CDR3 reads CASSPGGRETLFF.

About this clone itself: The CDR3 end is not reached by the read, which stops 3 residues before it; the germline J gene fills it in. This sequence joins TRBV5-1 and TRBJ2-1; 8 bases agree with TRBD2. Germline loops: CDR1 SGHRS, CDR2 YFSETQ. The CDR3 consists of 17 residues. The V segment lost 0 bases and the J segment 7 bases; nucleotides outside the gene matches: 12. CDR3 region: CASSLDLGTRRFNEQFF. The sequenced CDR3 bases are TGCGCCAGCAGCTTGGATCTCGGGACTAGGCGTTTTAATGAG.

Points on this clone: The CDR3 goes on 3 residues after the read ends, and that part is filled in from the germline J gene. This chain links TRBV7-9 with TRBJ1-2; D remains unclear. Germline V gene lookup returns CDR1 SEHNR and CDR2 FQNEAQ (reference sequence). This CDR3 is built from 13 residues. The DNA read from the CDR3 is TGTGCCAGCAGCGACAAGGGCCCCTACGAC. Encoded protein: CASSDKGPYD. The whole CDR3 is CASSDKGPYDYTF.

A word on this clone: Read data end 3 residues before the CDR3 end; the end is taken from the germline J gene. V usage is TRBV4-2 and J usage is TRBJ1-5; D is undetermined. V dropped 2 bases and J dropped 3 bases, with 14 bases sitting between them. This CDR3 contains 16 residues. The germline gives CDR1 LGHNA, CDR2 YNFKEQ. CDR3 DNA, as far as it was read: TGTGCCAGCAGCCAAACCGGAGAGGGTCCCAATCAGCCC. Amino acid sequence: CASSQTGEGPNQP. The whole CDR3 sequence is CASSQTGEGPNQPQHF.

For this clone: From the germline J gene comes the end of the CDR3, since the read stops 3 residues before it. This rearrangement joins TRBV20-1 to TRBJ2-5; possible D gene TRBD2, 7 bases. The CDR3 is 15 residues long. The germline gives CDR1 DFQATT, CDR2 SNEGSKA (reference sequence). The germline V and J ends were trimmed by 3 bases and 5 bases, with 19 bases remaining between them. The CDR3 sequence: CSARNGRGGQETQYF. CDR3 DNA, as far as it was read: TGCAGTGCTAGGAATGGCAGGGGAGGGCAGGAGACC.

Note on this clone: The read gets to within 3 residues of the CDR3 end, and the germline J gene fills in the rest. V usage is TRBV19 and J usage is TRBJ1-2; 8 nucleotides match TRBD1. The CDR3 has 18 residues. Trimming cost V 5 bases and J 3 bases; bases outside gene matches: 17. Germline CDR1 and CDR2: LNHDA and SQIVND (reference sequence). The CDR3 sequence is CASSVSGTGYFLDYGYTF. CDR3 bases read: TGTGCCAGTAGTGTCTCCGGGACAGGTTATTTCCTTGACTATGGC.

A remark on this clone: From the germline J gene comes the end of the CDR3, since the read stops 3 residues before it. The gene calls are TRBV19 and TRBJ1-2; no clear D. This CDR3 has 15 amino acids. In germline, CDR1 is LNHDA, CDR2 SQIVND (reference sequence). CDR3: CASSIDVAAYNDYTF. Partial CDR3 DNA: TGTGCCAGTAGTATAGATGTAGCGGCGTACAATGAC.

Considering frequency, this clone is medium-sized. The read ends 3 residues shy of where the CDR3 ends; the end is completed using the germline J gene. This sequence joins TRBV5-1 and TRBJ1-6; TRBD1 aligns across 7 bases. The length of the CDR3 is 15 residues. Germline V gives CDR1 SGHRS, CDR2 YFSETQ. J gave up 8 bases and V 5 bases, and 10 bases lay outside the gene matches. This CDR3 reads CASRQGQYEDSPLHF. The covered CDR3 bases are TGCGCCAGCAGACAGGGACAGTATGAGGATTCACCC.

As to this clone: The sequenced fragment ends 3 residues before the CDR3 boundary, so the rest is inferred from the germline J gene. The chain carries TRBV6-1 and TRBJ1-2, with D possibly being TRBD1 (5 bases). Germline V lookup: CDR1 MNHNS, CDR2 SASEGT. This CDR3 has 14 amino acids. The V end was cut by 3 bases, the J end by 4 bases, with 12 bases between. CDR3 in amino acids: CASSEFRASYGYTF. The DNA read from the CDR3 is TGTGCCAGCAGTGAGTTCAGGGCAAGCTATGGC.

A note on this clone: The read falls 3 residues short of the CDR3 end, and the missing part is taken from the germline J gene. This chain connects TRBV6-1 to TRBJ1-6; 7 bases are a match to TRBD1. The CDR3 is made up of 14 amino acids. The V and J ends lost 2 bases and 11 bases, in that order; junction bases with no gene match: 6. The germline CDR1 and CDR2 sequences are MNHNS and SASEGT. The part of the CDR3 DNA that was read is TGTGCCAGCAGTGAAAGGGCAGGGGGTACACCC. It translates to CASSERAGGTP. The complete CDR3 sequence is CASSERAGGTPLHF.

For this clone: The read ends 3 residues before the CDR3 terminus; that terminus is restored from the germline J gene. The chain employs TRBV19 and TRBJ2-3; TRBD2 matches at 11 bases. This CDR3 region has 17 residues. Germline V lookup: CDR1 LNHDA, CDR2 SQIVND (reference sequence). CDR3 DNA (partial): TGTGCCAGTAGTAAAGGGGGGACTAGCGGCCTCCAAGAGACG. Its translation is CASSKGGTSGLQET. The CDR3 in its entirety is CASSKGGTSGLQETQYF.

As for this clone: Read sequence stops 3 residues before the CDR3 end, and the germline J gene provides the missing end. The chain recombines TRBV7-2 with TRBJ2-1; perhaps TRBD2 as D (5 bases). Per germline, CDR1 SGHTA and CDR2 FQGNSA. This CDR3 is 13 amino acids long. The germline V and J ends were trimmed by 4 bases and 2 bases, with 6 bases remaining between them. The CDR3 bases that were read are TGTGCCAGCAGCTCGAGGGCCTACAATGAG. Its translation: CASSSRAYNE. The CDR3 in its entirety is CASSSRAYNEQFF. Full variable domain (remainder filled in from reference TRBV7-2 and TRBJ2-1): GAGVSQSPSNKVTEKGKDVELRCDPISGHTALYWYRQSLGQGLEFLIYFQGNSAPDKSGLPSDRFSAERTGGSVSTLTIQRTQQEDSAVYLCASSSRAYNEQFFGPGTRLTVL.

CDR3 DNA (partial): TGTGCCAGCAGGGGACCCCAGGGGTTGAATTCACCC. The encoded protein is CASRGPQGLNSP. In full, the CDR3 reads CASRGPQGLNSPLHF. The chain combines TRBV2 with TRBJ1-6, with a weak D call TRBD1 (6 bases). With the read ending 3 residues before the CDR3 end, the germline J gene is used to fill in that end. This CDR3 has 15 residues. CDR1 is SNHLY, CDR2 FYNNEI, per germline. Trimming cost V 6 bases and J 7 bases, with 16 bases left between them.

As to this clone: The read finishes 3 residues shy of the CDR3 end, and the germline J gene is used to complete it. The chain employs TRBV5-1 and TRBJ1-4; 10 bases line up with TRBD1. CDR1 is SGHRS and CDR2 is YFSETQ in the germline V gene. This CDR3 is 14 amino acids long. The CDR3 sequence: CASSSGQGTSPLFF. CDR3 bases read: TGCGCCAGCAGCTCGGGACAGGGGACGTCACCA.

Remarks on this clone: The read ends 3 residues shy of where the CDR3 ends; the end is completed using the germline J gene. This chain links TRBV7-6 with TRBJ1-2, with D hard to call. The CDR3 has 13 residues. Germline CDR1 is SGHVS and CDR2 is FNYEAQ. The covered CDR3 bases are TGTGCCAGCAGCTTAGCGGCGGGAAATGAC. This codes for CASSLAAGND. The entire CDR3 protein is CASSLAAGNDYTF.

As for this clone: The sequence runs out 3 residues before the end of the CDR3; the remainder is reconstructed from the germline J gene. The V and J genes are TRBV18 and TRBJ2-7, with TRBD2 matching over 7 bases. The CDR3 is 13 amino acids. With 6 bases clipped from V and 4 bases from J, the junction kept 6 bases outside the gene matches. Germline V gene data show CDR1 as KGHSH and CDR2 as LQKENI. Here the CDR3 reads CASSGRGSYEQYF. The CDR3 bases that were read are TGTGCCAGCTCGGGGAGGGGCAGTTACGAG.

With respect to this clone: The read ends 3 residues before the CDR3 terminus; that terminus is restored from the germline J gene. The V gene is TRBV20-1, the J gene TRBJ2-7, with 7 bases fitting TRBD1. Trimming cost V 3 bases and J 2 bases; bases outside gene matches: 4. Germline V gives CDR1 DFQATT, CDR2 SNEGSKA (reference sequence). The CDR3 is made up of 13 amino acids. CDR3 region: CSASLTGTYEQYF. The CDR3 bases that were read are TGCAGTGCTAGTCTGACAGGGACCTACGAG.

CDR3 amino acids: CSVLLDTQYF. The DNA read from the CDR3 is TGCAGCGTTTTATTAGATACG. The chain couples TRBV29-1 to TRBJ2-3, with D uncertain. The sequence runs out 3 residues before the end of the CDR3; the remainder is reconstructed from the germline J gene. In germline, CDR1 is SQVTM, CDR2 ANQGSEA. The CDR3 runs 10 residues. The V and J ends lost 5 bases and 5 bases respectively, with 5 bases between them.

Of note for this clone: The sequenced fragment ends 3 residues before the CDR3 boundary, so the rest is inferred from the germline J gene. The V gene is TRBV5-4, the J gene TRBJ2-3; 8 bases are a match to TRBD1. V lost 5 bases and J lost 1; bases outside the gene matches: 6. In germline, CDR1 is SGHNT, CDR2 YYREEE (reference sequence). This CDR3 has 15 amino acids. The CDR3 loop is CASRTRGPGTDTQYF. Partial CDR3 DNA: TGTGCCAGCAGGACCAGGGGGCCGGGCACAGATACG.

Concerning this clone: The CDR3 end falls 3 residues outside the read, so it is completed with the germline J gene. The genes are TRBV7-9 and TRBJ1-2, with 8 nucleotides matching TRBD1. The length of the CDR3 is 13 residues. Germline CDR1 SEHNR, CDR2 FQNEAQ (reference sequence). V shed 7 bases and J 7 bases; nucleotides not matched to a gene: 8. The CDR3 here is CASKRQGKGGYTF. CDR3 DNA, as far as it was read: TGTGCCAGCAAAAGACAGGGGAAAGGTGGC.

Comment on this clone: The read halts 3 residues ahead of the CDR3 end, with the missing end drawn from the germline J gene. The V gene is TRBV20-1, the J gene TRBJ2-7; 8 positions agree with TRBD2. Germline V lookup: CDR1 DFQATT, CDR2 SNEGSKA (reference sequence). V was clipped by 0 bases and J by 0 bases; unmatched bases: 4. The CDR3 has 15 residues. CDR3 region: CSARDHGGVSYEQYF. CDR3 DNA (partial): TGCAGTGCTAGAGATCACGGGGGGGTCTCCTACGAG.

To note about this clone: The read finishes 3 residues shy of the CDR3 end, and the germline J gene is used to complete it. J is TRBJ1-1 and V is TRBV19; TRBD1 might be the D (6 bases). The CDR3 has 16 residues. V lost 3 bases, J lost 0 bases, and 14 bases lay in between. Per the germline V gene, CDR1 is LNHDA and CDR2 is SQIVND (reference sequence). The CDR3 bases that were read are TGTGCCAGTAGTATGAGGGGGTTGGGGATGAACACTGAA. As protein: CASSMRGLGMNTE. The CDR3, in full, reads CASSMRGLGMNTEAFF.

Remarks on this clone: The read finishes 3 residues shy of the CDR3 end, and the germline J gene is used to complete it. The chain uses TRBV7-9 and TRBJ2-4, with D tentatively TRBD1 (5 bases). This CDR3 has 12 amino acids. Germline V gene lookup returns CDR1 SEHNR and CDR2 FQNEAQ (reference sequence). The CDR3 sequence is CASSLPGYGQYF. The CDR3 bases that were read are TGTGCCAGCAGCTTACCAGGGTATGGT.

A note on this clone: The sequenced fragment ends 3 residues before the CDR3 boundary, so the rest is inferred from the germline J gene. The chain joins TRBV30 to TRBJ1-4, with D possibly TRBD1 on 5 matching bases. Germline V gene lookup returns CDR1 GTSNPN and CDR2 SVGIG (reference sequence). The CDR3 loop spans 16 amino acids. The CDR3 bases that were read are TGTGCCTGGAGTGGGATCGGAATCACGGGGGGTTCACCA. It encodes CAWSGIGITGGSP. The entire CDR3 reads CAWSGIGITGGSPLFF.

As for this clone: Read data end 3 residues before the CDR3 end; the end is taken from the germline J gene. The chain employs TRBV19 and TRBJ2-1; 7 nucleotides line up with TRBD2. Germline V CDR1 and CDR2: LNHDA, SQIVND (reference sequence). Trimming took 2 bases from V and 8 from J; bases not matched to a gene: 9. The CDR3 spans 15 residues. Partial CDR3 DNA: TGTGCCAGTAGTATACAGGGAGGGTCAGAGGATGAG. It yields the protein CASSIQGGSEDE. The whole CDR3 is CASSIQGGSEDEQFF.

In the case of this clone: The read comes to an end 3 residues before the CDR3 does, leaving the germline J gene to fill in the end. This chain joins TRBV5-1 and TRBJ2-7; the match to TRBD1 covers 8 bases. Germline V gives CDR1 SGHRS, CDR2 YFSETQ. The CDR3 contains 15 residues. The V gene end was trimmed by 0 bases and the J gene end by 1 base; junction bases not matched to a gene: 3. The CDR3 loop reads CASSLDRGTSYEQYF. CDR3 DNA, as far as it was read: TGCGCCAGCAGCTTGGACAGGGGGACGTCCTACGAG.

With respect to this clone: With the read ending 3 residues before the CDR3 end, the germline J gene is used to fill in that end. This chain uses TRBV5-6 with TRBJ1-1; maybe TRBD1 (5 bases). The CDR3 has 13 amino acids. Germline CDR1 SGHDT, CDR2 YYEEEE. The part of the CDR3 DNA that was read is TGTGCCAGCAGAAGATTCTCGGGGGAAGGG. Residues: CASRRFSGEG. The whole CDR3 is CASRRFSGEGAFF. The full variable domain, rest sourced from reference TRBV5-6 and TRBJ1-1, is DAGVTQSPTHLIKTRGQQVTLRCSPKSGHDTVSWYQQALGQGPQFIFQYYEEEERQRGNFPDRFSGHQFPNYSSELNVNALLLGDSALYLCASRRFSGEGAFFGQGTRLTVV.